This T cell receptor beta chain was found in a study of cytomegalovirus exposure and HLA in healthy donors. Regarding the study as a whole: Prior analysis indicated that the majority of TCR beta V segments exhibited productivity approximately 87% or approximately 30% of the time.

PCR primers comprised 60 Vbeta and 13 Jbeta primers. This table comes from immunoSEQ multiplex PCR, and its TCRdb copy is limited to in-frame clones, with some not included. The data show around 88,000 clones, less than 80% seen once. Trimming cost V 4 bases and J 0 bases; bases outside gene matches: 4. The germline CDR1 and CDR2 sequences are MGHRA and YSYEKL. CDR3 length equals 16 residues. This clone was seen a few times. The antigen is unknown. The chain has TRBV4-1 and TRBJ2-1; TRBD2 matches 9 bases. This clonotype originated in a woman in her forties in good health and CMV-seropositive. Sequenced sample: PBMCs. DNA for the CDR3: TGCGCCAGCAGCCTTCTTAGCGGGAGCTCCTACAATGAGCAGTTCTTC. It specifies CASSLLSGSSYNEQFF.